One and the same sample provided the 23 T cell receptor beta chains below, sequenced in a study of post-analysis software for immune sequencing data. What these receptors recognize is not known. cDNA libraries for TCR beta contained unique molecular identifiers. TCRdb reprocessed the PCR reads via MiXCR and lists one record per CDR3 protein. The sample includes around 770,000 distinct CDR3 sequences, approximately 44% of them seen just once. Study observations and caveats: Patients showed TRBV5-6, TRBV5-1 and TRBV20-1 among a handful of TRBV segments more frequent than in controls.

Specimen: blood. Receptors were obtained from a girl aged 5 to 17 with multiple sclerosis.

CDR3 sequence reads: CATSRDLSTSGRPQETQYF. CDR3 coding DNA: TGTGCCACCAGCAGAGATTTGTCGACTAGCGGGAGGCCCCAAGAGACCCAGTACTTC. The chain carries TRBV15 and TRBJ2-5; 13 bases match TRBD2. V lost 0 bases to trimming and J lost 1 base; unmatched junction nucleotides: 8. Germline-derived CDR1 and CDR2 are LNHNV and YYDKDF (reference sequence). This CDR3 comprises 19 residues.

The chain has TRBV7-2 and TRBJ2-1, with 10 positions matching TRBD2. Germline V gives CDR1 SGHTA, CDR2 FQGNSA. Losses at the gene ends were 3 bases for V and 9 bases for J; bases not matched to a gene: 2. The CDR3 spans 13 residues. Here the CDR3 DNA reads TGTGCCAGCAGCTTGCAGCGGGAGGGTGAGCAGTTCTTC. This translates into CASSLQREGEQFF. The full variable domain, in which reference TRBV7-2 and TRBJ2-1 provide the parts outside the CDR3, is GAGVSQSPSNKVTEKGKDVELRCDPISGHTALYWYRQSLGQGLEFLIYFQGNSAPDKSGLPSDRFSAERTGGSVSTLTIQRTQQEDSAVYLCASSLQREGEQFFGPGTRLTVL.

The V and J genes are TRBV6-5 and TRBJ1-1, with 7 bases that match TRBD1. From germline, CDR1 is MNHEY and CDR2 SVGAGI. The CDR3 is 15 residues long. V lost 6 bases to trimming and J lost 1 base; unmatched junction nucleotides: 8. Here the CDR3 DNA reads TGTGCCAGCAGGCTGACCCGGGACAGGAACACTGAAGCTTTCTTT. Translation gives CASRLTRDRNTEAFF.

The chain combines TRBV15 with TRBJ2-3; 7 positions agree with TRBD2. CDR1 LNHNV and CDR2 YYDKDF come from the germline V gene (reference sequence). The CDR3 extends over 13 amino acids. V trimming: 5 bases; J trimming: 6 bases; junction bases outside the gene matches: 5. The CDR3 coding sequence is TGTGCCACCAGCCCCCAAGCGGGGGATACGCAGTATTTT. As protein: CATSPQAGDTQYF.

The chain combines TRBV12-3 or TRBV12-4 with TRBJ1-5; D may be TRBD1 (6 bases). V was clipped by 5 bases and J by 4 bases, with 12 bases between them. The CDR3 has 14 amino acids. The DNA for the CDR3 is TGTGCCAGCAGTGACAGGAACCTAAATCAGCCCCAGCATTTT. Encoded protein: CASSDRNLNQPQHF.

CDR3 amino acids: CASSQDPGSIYEQYF. The CDR3 DNA sequence: TGCGCCAGCAGCCAAGATCCCGGGTCGATCTACGAGCAGTACTTC. The J gene is TRBJ2-7, the V gene TRBV4-3; the D is unclear. CDR3 length equals 15 residues. The V gene's germline CDR1 is LGHNA and CDR2 YSLEER. V lost 0 bases and J 3 bases, leaving 12 bases between the germline ends.

The sample holds one count of this clonotype. The genes are TRBV5-6 and TRBJ2-7; the match to TRBD2 covers 8 bases. The end of the DNA fits TRBJ2-5 better, so the J call may be wrong. The CDR3 has 15 residues. Germline loops: CDR1 SGHDT, CDR2 YYEEEE. The CDR3 is CASMGAAGVVETQYF. CDR3 DNA: TGTGCCAGCATGGGGGCAGCGGGAGTGGTTGAGACCCAGTACTTC.

The J gene is TRBJ2-4, the V gene TRBV5-5; D possibly corresponds to TRBD1 (5 bases). The end of the DNA is better explained by TRBJ2-7, so the J call may be wrong. CDR1 and CDR2 (germline): SGHKS, YYEKEE (reference sequence). This CDR3 region has 15 residues. CDR3 sequence: CASSLGGSGLYEQYF. For the CDR3, the DNA is TGTGCCAGCAGCTTAGGTGGGTCAGGGCTCTACGAGCAGTACTTC.

The gene calls are TRBV29-1 and TRBJ2-7; 9 bases are shared with TRBD1. V trimming: 5 bases; J trimming: 3 bases; junction bases outside the gene matches: 5. The CDR3 runs to 13 residues. CDR1 is SQVTM and CDR2 is ANQGSEA in the germline V gene. The CDR3 loop is CSVKQGAIYEQYF. In nucleotides, the CDR3 is TGCAGCGTTAAACAGGGGGCAATCTACGAGCAGTACTTC.

The V call is TRBV12-3 or TRBV12-4, the J call TRBJ2-4, with D perhaps being TRBD1 or TRBD2 (5 bases each). This CDR3 is built from 16 residues. V was pared by 1 base and J by 3 bases, with 13 bases between. CDR3 DNA sequence: TGTGCCAGCAGTTTAGAGGGGCGGGCGGGCAAAAACATTCAGTACTTC. It translates to CASSLEGRAGKNIQYF.

This clonotype was detected only a few times. The DNA for the CDR3 is TGTGCCAGCAGCTTAGAGTTGAGCGGGATCAATTACAATGAGCAGTTCTTC. Protein sequence: CASSLELSGINYNEQFF. This chain joins TRBV7-2 and TRBJ2-1; 7 bases fit TRBD2. The germline V gene has CDR1 SGHTA and CDR2 FQGNSA. The CDR3 spans 17 residues. Trimming removed 1 base from V and 4 bases from J; junction bases left unmatched: 10.

The rearrangement links TRBV7-2 to TRBJ1-2; no firm D call. V lost 1 base and J lost 3, with 15 bases in between. The germline CDR1 and CDR2 sequences are SGHTA and FQGNSA. This CDR3 is 16 amino acids long. In DNA form, the CDR3 reads TGTGCCAGCAGCTTAGGTATTCCTAGGGTCTACTATGGCTACACCTTC. Amino acids: CASSLGIPRVYYGYTF.

As to this clonotype: At one end, the junction sequence differs from germline, possibly due to a read error. The chain is built from TRBV20-1 and TRBJ2-1; 8 bases align to TRBD2. The CDR3 sequence is 14 residues long. Germline CDR1 and CDR2: DFQATT and SNEGSKA (reference sequence). The CDR3 protein is CSAQTGGRNNEQFF. The CDR3 coding sequence is TGCAGTGCCCAGACTGGCGGGAGGAACAACGAGCAGTTCTTC.

This clonotype was found a few times. V and J are TRBV20-1 and TRBJ1-2, with 11 bases identical to TRBD1. V gave up 2 bases and J gave up 2 bases; unmatched junction bases: 10. The germline gives CDR1 DFQATT, CDR2 SNEGSKA (reference sequence). The CDR3 totals 17 residues. This CDR3 is CSARTFGTGGENYGYTF. The CDR3 coding sequence is TGCAGTGCTAGAACCTTCGGGACAGGGGGGGAGAACTATGGCTACACCTTC.

V and J are TRBV12-3 or TRBV12-4 and TRBJ1-2, with 8 bases matching TRBD1. Trimming removed 6 bases from V and 2 bases from J; junction bases left unmatched: 5. The CDR3 runs 14 residues. Here the CDR3 reads CASRPQGANYGYTF. CDR3 nucleotide sequence: TGTGCCAGCAGGCCCCAGGGGGCGAACTATGGCTACACCTTC.

This clonotype was counted many times. CDR3 DNA: TGTGCCAGCAGTTACGGCCTAGCTCCTACGCAGTATTTT. It specifies CASSYGLAPTQYF. The chain links TRBV6-2 or TRBV6-3 to TRBJ2-3, with a tentative D call TRBD2 (5 bases). The CDR3 has 13 residues. Looked up from germline, CDR1 is MNHEY and CDR2 is SVGEGT. V shed 2 bases and J shed 8 bases, with 11 bases lying between them.

The rearrangement uses TRBV20-1 and TRBJ1-6, with 9 bases that match TRBD1. This CDR3 comprises 16 residues. The V and J ends lost 6 bases and 4 bases, in that order; junction bases with no gene match: 10. In germline, CDR1 is DFQATT, CDR2 SNEGSKA (reference sequence). The CDR3 nucleotides are TGCAGTGCCCCAAGGGACAGGGACCCTTATAATTCACCCCTCCACTTT. This translates into CSAPRDRDPYNSPLHF.

The chain couples TRBV2 to TRBJ2-5; a possible D gene is TRBD2 (5 bases). CDR3 size: 15 residues. Trimming pared 0 bases from V and 1 base from J, leaving 9 bases between. The germline gives CDR1 SNHLY, CDR2 FYNNEI. CDR3 nucleotide sequence: TGTGCCAGCAGTGAAGCCCCGACTACCCAAGAGACCCAGTACTTC. This encodes CASSEAPTTQETQYF.

The gene calls are TRBV7-6 and TRBJ2-5, with 8 positions matching TRBD2. This CDR3 comprises 17 residues. V lost 5 bases to trimming and J lost 4 bases; unmatched junction nucleotides: 15. Per the germline V gene, CDR1 is SGHVS and CDR2 is FNYEAQ. Here the CDR3 reads CASSQKPGLEVGETQYF. DNA for the CDR3: TGTGCCAGCAGCCAGAAGCCGGGACTAGAGGTAGGAGAGACCCAGTACTTC.

This clonotype has only a few counts. V is TRBV11-3 and J is TRBJ2-7, with D tentatively TRBD2 (6 bases). Trimming pared 3 bases from V and 0 bases from J, leaving 12 bases between. The CDR3 covers 15 residues. CDR1 SGHNT and CDR2 YENEEA come from the germline V gene. Written as DNA, the CDR3 is TGTGCCAGCAGCTTGAGGAGGGAGGCCTCCTACGAGCAGTACTTC. It codes for CASSLRREASYEQYF.

This chain uses TRBV7-8 with TRBJ2-1; 11 positions match TRBD2. From germline, CDR1 is SGHVS and CDR2 FQNEAQ. Losses at the gene ends were 4 bases for V and 10 bases for J; bases not matched to a gene: 9. This CDR3 spans 15 amino acids. CDR3 loop: CASSSTSGSSGEQFF. CDR3 nucleotides: TGTGCCAGCAGCTCTACTAGCGGGAGTTCGGGAGAGCAGTTCTTC.

The chain recombines TRBV20-1 with TRBJ2-1; 15 nucleotides align to TRBD2. The V and J ends lost 3 bases and 9 bases, in that order; junction bases with no gene match: 18. This CDR3 is built from 19 residues. Germline lookup yields CDR1 DFQATT and CDR2 SNEGSKA (reference sequence). The CDR3 reads CSARRSGTSGRNRVTEQFF. CDR3 DNA sequence: TGCAGTGCTAGGAGGTCCGGGACTAGCGGGAGGAATAGGGTCACTGAGCAGTTCTTC.

V gene TRBV28 combines with J gene TRBJ2-3, with D perhaps TRBD1 or TRBD2 (5 bases each). V gave up 6 bases and J gave up 1 base, with 17 bases separating them. From germline, CDR1 is MDHEN and CDR2 SYDVKM. The CDR3 has 16 amino acids. The CDR3 DNA is TGTGCCAGCAGAGAGGGACCCCTCGTCGGCACAGATACGCAGTATTTT. As protein: CASREGPLVGTDTQYF.